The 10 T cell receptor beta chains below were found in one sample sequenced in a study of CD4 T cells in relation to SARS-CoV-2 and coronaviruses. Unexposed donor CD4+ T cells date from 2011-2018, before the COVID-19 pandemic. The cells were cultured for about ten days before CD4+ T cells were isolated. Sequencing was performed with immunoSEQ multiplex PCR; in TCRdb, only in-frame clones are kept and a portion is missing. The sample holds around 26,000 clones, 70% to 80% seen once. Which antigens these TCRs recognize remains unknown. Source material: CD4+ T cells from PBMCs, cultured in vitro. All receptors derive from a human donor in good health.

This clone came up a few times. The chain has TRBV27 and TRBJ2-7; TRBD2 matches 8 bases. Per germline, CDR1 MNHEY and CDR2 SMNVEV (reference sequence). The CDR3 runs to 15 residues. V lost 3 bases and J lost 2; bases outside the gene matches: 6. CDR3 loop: CASSLHGLAPYEQYF. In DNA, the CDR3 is TGTGCCAGCAGTTTGCACGGACTAGCTCCCTACGAGCAGTACTTC.

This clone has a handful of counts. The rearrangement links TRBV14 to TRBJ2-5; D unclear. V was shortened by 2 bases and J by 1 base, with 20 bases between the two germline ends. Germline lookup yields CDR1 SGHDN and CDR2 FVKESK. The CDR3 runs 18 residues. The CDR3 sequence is CASSQLPSWRAGQETQYF. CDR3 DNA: TGTGCCAGCAGCCAACTCCCCTCCTGGAGAGCCGGCCAAGAGACCCAGTACTTC.

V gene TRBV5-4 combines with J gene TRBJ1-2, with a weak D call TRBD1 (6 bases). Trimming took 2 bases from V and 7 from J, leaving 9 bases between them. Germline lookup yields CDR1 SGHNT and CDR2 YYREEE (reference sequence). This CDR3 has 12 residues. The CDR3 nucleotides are TGTGCCAGCAGCTTACAGGGAATTGGCTACACCTTC. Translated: CASSLQGIGYTF. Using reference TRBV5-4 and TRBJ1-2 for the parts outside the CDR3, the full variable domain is ETGVTQSPTHLIKTRGQQVTLRCSSQSGHNTVSWYQQALGQGPQFIFQYYREEENGRGNFPPRFSGLQFPNYSSELNVNALELDDSALYLCASSLQGIGYTFGSGTRLTVV.

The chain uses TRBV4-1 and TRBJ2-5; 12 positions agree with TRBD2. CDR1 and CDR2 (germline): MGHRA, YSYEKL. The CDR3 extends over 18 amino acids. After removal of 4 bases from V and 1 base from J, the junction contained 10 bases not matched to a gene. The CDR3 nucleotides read TGCGCCAGCAGCCGCCTAGCGGGAGGGCCCCTATCCCAAGAGACCCAGTACTTC. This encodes CASSRLAGGPLSQETQYF.

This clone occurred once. The DNA for the CDR3 is TGTGCCAGCAGTGAAGATGTAGGGCGCCTGATCTACGAGCAGTACTTC. It is translated as CASSEDVGRLIYEQYF. The chain carries TRBV2 and TRBJ2-7; D is unresolved. This CDR3 is 16 amino acids long. Trimming removed 1 base from V and 3 bases from J, with 16 bases in between. Germline-derived CDR1 and CDR2 are SNHLY and FYNNEI.

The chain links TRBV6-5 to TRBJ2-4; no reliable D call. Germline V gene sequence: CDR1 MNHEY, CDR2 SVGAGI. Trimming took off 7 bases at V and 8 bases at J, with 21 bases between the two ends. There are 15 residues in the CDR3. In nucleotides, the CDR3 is TGTGCCAGCAATTCCCCACAAGGGCTGAGAGACATTCAGTACTTC. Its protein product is CASNSPQGLRDIQYF.

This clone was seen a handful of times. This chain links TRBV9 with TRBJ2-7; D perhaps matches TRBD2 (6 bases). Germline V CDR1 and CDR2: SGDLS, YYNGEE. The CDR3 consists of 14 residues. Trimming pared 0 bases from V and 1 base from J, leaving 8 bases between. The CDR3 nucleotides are TGTGCCAGCAGCGTAGGGGGGGTTTCCTACGAGCAGTACTTC. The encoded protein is CASSVGGVSYEQYF.

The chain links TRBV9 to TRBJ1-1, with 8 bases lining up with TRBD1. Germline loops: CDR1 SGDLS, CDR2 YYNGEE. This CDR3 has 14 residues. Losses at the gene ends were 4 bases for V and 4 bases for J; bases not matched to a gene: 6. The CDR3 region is CASSPRTGITEAFF. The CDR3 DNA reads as TGTGCCAGCAGCCCGAGGACAGGGATCACTGAAGCTTTCTTT.

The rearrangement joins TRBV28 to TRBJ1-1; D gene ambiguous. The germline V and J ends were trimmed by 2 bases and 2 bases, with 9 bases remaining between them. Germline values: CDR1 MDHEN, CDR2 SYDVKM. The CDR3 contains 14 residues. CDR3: CASSLGQVNTEAFF. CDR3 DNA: TGTGCCAGCAGTTTAGGCCAGGTTAACACTGAAGCTTTCTTT.

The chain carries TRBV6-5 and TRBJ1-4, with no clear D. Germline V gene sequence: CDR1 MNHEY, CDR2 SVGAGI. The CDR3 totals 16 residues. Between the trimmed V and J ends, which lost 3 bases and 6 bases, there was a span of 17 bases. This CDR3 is CASSYSPLLRHEKLFF. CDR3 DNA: TGTGCCAGCAGTTATTCGCCTCTCCTGCGCCATGAAAAACTGTTTTTT.